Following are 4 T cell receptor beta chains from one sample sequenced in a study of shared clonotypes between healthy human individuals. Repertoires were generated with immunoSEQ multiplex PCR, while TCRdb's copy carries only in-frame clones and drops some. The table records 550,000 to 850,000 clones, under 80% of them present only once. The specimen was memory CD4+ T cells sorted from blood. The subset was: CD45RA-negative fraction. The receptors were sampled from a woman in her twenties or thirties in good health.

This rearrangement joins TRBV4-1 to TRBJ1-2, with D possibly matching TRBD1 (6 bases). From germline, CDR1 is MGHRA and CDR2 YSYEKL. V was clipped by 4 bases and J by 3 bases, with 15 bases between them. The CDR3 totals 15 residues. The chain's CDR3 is CASSPRDTIYYGYTF. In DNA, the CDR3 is TGCGCCAGCAGCCCCCGGGACACCATATACTATGGCTACACCTTC.

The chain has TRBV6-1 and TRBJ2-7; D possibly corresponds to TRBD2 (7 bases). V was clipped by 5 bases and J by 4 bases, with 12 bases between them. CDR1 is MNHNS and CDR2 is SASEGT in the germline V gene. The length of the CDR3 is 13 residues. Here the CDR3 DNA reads TGTGCCAGCAGTAGCGGGACAAAGTACGAGCAGTACTTC. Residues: CASSSGTKYEQYF.

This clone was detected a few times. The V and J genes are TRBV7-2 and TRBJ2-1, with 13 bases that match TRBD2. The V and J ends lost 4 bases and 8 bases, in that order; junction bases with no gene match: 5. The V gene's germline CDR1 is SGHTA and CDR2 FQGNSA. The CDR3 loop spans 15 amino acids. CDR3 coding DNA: TGTGCCAGCAGCTCGCCGGGACTAGCGGGACATGAGCAGTTCTTC. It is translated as CASSSPGLAGHEQFF. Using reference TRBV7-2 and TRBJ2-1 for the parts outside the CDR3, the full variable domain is GAGVSQSPSNKVTEKGKDVELRCDPISGHTALYWYRQSLGQGLEFLIYFQGNSAPDKSGLPSDRFSAERTGGSVSTLTIQRTQQEDSAVYLCASSSPGLAGHEQFFGPGTRLTVL.

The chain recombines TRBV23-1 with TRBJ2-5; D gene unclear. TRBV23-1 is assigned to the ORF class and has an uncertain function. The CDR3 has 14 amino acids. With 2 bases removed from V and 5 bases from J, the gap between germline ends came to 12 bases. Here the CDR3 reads CASSQGNGPETQYF. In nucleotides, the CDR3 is TGCGCCAGCAGTCAAGGCAACGGGCCGGAGACCCAGTACTTC.